These 20 T cell receptor beta chains were all obtained from the same sample, sequenced in a study of control samples from healthy donors and cancer patients. Sequenced by immunoSEQ multiplex PCR; TCRdb stores in-frame clones only, minus some. The data show 150,000 to 200,000 clones, roughly 90% seen once. Sequences were obtained from blood. These receptor sequences come from a woman aged 45-60 years in good health.

The rearrangement uses TRBV14 and TRBJ2-1, with D possibly matching TRBD2 (5 bases). The CDR3 totals 14 residues. V shed 0 bases and J shed 7 bases, with 10 bases lying between them. Germline assignment: CDR1 SGHDN and CDR2 FVKESK. This CDR3 is CASSQEGLANEQFF. The DNA of the CDR3 is TGTGCCAGCAGCCAAGAAGGGCTAGCAAATGAGCAGTTCTTC.

This chain joins TRBV2 and TRBJ1-6; TRBD1 matches 7 bases. V dropped 7 bases and J dropped 7; count of bases not matched to a gene: 4. Germline CDR1 is SNHLY and CDR2 is FYNNEI. This CDR3 comprises 13 residues. The DNA of the CDR3 is TGTGCCAGCACACGGGACAGAAATTCACCCCTCCACTTT. Residues: CASTRDRNSPLHF. Supplemented by reference TRBV2 and TRBJ1-6, the full variable domain reads EPEVTQTPSHQVTQMGQEVILRCVPISNHLYFYWYRQILGQKVEFLVSFYNNEISEKSEIFDDQFSVERPDGSNFTLKIRSTKLEDSAMYFCASTRDRNSPLHFGNGTRLTVT.

This sequence joins TRBV27 and TRBJ1-5; 7 nucleotides line up with TRBD1. Germline CDR1 is MNHEY and CDR2 is SMNVEV (reference sequence). There are 14 residues in the CDR3. With 5 bases clipped from V and 3 bases from J, the junction kept 4 bases outside the gene matches. The CDR3 sequence: CASSPRGPNQPQHF. For the CDR3, the DNA is TGTGCCAGCAGTCCAAGGGGGCCCAATCAGCCCCAGCATTTT.

V is TRBV11-3 and J is TRBJ2-1, with D perhaps matching TRBD1 or TRBD2 (5 bases each). Trimming pared 2 bases from V and 11 bases from J, leaving 10 bases between. This CDR3 has 12 amino acids. Germline V gene sequence: CDR1 SGHNT, CDR2 YENEEA. The CDR3 nucleotides are TGTGCCAGCAGCTTACGAGGGGAAAAGCAGTTCTTC. It is translated as CASSLRGEKQFF.

The chain is built from TRBV19 and TRBJ1-2; TRBD1 agrees at 7 bases. Trimming at V came to 6 bases and at J to 8 bases, leaving 12 bases not matched to a gene. This CDR3 comprises 14 residues. CDR1 and CDR2 from the germline V gene are LNHDA and SQIVND (reference sequence). The chain's CDR3 is CASRPLTGVRGYTF. In nucleotides, the CDR3 is TGTGCCAGTAGGCCGTTAACAGGGGTACGGGGCTACACCTTC. Based on the CDR3 plus reference TRBV19 and TRBJ1-2, the full variable domain is DGGITQSPKYLFRKEGQNVTLSCEQNLNHDAMYWYRQDPGQGLRLIYYSQIVNDFQKGDIAEGYSVSREKKESFPLTVTSAQKNPTAFYLCASRPLTGVRGYTFGSGTRLTVV.

This chain uses TRBV5-4 with TRBJ2-5, with 8 bases matching TRBD2. From germline, CDR1 is SGHNT and CDR2 YYREEE (reference sequence). V gave up 8 bases and J gave up 4 bases; unmatched junction bases: 10. The CDR3 has 14 residues. The CDR3 protein is CASTPRGGRETQYF. CDR3 coding DNA: TGTGCCAGTACCCCCCGGGGGGGCCGAGAGACCCAGTACTTC.

The J gene is TRBJ1-1, the V gene TRBV6-5; 9 bases are shared with TRBD1. Germline V lookup: CDR1 MNHEY, CDR2 SVGAGI. This CDR3 comprises 14 residues. V was pared by 4 bases and J by 5 bases, with 5 bases of the junction left unmatched. CDR3 coding DNA: TGTGCCAGCAGTTTACAGGGGGCGCAGACTGAAGCTTTCTTT. Amino acid sequence: CASSLQGAQTEAFF.

This chain connects TRBV5-1 to TRBJ2-1; unclear D gene. The ends were cut back, 4 bases at V and 8 bases at J, with 10 bases in the middle. Germline CDR1 and CDR2: SGHRS and YFSETQ. This CDR3 contains 12 residues. In nucleotides, the CDR3 is TGCGCCAGCAGCGCTGAGAACTATGAGCAGTTCTTC. Its translation is CASSAENYEQFF. Based on the CDR3 plus reference TRBV5-1 and TRBJ2-1, the full variable domain is KAGVTQTPRYLIKTRGQQVTLSCSPISGHRSVSWYQQTPGQGLQFLFEYFSETQRNKGNFPGRFSGRQFSNSRSEMNVSTLELGDSALYLCASSAENYEQFFGPGTRLTVL.

The rearrangement joins TRBV7-2 to TRBJ1-4; D gene uncertain. Germline values: CDR1 SGHTA, CDR2 FQGNSA. V lost 5 bases, J lost 4 bases, and 17 bases lay in between. The CDR3 covers 16 residues. The CDR3 DNA follows: TGTGCCAGCAGCCCAGTTCCCGGTGGGATTAATGAAAAACTGTTTTTT. As protein: CASSPVPGGINEKLFF.

This rearrangement joins TRBV6-5 to TRBJ2-3, with D uncertain. This CDR3 region has 15 residues. Germline CDR1 is MNHEY and CDR2 is SVGAGI. Trimming removed 2 bases from V and 1 base from J, with 10 bases in between. CDR3 protein: CASSYSRLGTDTQYF. CDR3 nucleotides: TGTGCCAGCAGTTACAGTAGACTGGGCACAGATACGCAGTATTTT.

This chain joins TRBV3-1 (or the pseudogene TRBV3-2) and TRBJ1-4, with D perhaps matching TRBD1 (5 bases). The ends were cut back, 7 bases at V and 3 bases at J, with 12 bases in the middle. CDR1 LGHDT and CDR2 YNNKEL come from the germline V gene (reference sequence). The CDR3 runs 14 residues. This CDR3 reads CASNQRGANEKLFF. In DNA, the CDR3 is TGTGCCAGCAACCAGAGGGGCGCTAATGAAAAACTGTTTTTT.

The J gene is TRBJ2-5, the V gene TRBV6-6; weak D call: TRBD2 (5 bases). CDR1 and CDR2 from the germline V gene are MNHNY and SVGAGI (reference sequence). The V end lost 7 bases, the J end lost 4 bases, and 13 bases lay between the germline ends. The CDR3 totals 13 residues. CDR3 residues: CASNREGGETQYF. CDR3 DNA: TGTGCCAGCAACCGAGAGGGCGGAGAGACCCAGTACTTC.

This chain uses TRBV7-3 with TRBJ2-5; no clear D gene. The V gene lost 2 bases and the J gene lost 1 base, with 5 bases spanning the gap. The CDR3 is 13 amino acids. Germline values: CDR1 SGHTA, CDR2 FQGTGA. This CDR3 is CASSLVPQETQYF. CDR3 nucleotide sequence: TGTGCCAGCAGCTTAGTGCCCCAAGAGACCCAGTACTTC.

The rearrangement joins TRBV24-1 to TRBJ2-3; TRBD2 might be the D (5 bases). Germline CDR1 KGHDR, CDR2 SFDVKD. The CDR3 is 17 amino acids. CDR3 in amino acids: CAFSPEGWETPRGTQYF. In DNA form, the CDR3 reads TGTGCTTTTTCACCTGAGGGATGGGAGACTCCACGGGGTACGCAGTATTTT.

This sequence joins TRBV6-2 or TRBV6-3 and TRBJ1-2; D is perhaps TRBD1 (5 bases). Trimming left V 2 bases short and J 6 bases short, with 13 bases between. Germline assignment: CDR1 MNHEY and CDR2 SVGEGT. There are 14 residues in the CDR3. For the CDR3, the DNA is TGTGCCAGCAGTTACACGCAGGGAAGACATGGCTACACCTTC. Translation gives CASSYTQGRHGYTF.

Of note for this clone: Given a much more abundant clone one base away, this may be a read error. The chain carries TRBV10-3 and TRBJ2-6, with D hard to call. Germline loops: CDR1 ENHRY, CDR2 SYGVKD. Trimming removed 5 bases from V and 0 bases from J, with 2 bases in between. The CDR3 spans 13 residues. CDR3 nucleotide sequence: TGTGCCATCAGTCCCTCTGGGGCCAACGTCCTGACTTTC. Its translation is CAISPSGANVLTF.

V usage is TRBV4-3 and J usage is TRBJ2-5; tentative D call: TRBD2 (6 bases). The CDR3 is made up of 15 amino acids. The V end was cut by 2 bases, the J end by 2 bases, with 12 bases between. Germline lookup yields CDR1 LGHNA and CDR2 YSLEER. CDR3 nucleotides: TGCGCCAGCAGCCAATTTCGGGGGTTTCAAGAGACCCAGTACTTC. Translation: CASSQFRGFQETQYF.

This sequence joins TRBV5-5 and TRBJ1-5; 9 positions match TRBD1. V lost 4 bases, J lost 4 bases, and 3 bases stayed unmatched. Germline V lookup: CDR1 SGHKS, CDR2 YYEKEE (reference sequence). The CDR3 consists of 14 residues. The CDR3 region has the DNA TGTGCCAGCAGCCGGACAGGGGATAATCAGCCCCAGCATTTT. It codes for CASSRTGDNQPQHF.

CDR3 residues: CASSPGQGRLYSNQPQHF. The CDR3 bases are TGTGCCAGCTCACCGGGACAGGGGAGGTTATATAGCAATCAGCCCCAGCATTTT. The rearrangement links TRBV18 to TRBJ1-5, with TRBD1 identical over 10 bases. The germline V gene has CDR1 KGHSH and CDR2 LQKENI. V was pared by 3 bases and J by 0 bases, with 8 bases of the junction left unmatched. The CDR3 runs to 18 residues.

This clone has a single count. This rearrangement joins TRBV5-1 to TRBJ2-3; maybe TRBD2 (6 bases). Between the trimmed V and J ends, which lost 0 bases and 5 bases, there was a span of 22 bases. The CDR3 sequence is 18 residues long. Germline V gene data show CDR1 as SGHRS and CDR2 as YFSETQ. CDR3 amino acids: CASSLAPGGGTPLDTQYF. CDR3 DNA: TGCGCCAGCAGCTTGGCCCCGGGCGGCGGGACCCCTCTAGATACGCAGTATTTT.